The clone carrying this T cell receptor (beta chain) occurred a few times. This entry comes from a study of blood T cell repertoires in COVID-19. Study-wide background: Samples came from the United States, Italy and Spain, spanning acute and convalescent COVID-19.

Germline V CDR1 and CDR2: MRHNA, SNTAGT. Trimming took off 6 bases at V and 4 bases at J, with 16 bases between the two ends. This CDR3 is 15 amino acids long. The assay was immunoSEQ multiplex PCR, and TCRdb's table has in-frame clones only and misses some. The table shows some 240,000 clones, with about 84% occurring only once. This rearrangement joins TRBV6-4 to TRBJ2-1; the D gene is possibly TRBD2 (5 bases). The receptor's source is a human donor in a cohort sampled during active COVID-19. The specimen sequenced was peripheral blood. The DNA of the CDR3 is TGTGCCAGCAGGCCTGAACCCGGAGGTTACAATGAGCAGTTCTTC. It codes for CASRPEPGGYNEQFF.